The rows below give T cell receptor beta chains drawn from one sample of a study of cytomegalovirus exposure and HLA in healthy donors. Clones were sequenced by immunoSEQ multiplex PCR, and TCRdb holds only the in-frame ones, with some missing. The profile shows about 120,000 clones, more than 65% of them singletons. The sequenced sample consisted of PBMCs. Receptors were obtained from a male donor in good health and CMV-seropositive. CDR3s include the opening cysteine and the closing phenylalanine or tryptophan. The D gene is left open where the match is weak. Clone sizes are given selectively: once, few, many, or a class where the clone is expanded.

V gene,clone size,J gene,D gene,CDR3 DNA,CDR3 protein
TRBV5-4,NA,TRBJ2-3,TRBD2,TGTGCCAGCAGCTTAGGACTAGCGGGACGTACAGATACGCAGTATTTT,CASSLGLAGRTDTQYF
TRBV5-6,NA,TRBJ1-1,NA,TGTGCCAGCAGCGGCCCTACACAGGGAAGGAGGTTCGGAGGCACTGAAGCTTTCTTT,CASSGPTQGRRFGGTEAFF
TRBV6-1,NA,TRBJ2-7,NA,TGTGCCAGCAGAGAAACCGGACAGACCTACGAGCAGTACTTC,CASRETGQTYEQYF
TRBV7-9,NA,TRBJ2-4,TRBD1,TGTGCCAGCAGTGGGACAGCAGGCAGTCAGTACTTC,CASSGTAGSQYF
TRBV5-4,once,TRBJ1-2,TRBD1,TGTGCCAGCAGCCAAACAGGGGGGCCTGGCTACACCTTC,CASSQTGGPGYTF
TRBV5-1,NA,TRBJ2-5,NA,TGCGCCAGCAGCTTGGCAGCAGGGGTCGAAGAGACCCAGTACTTC,CASSLAAGVEETQYF
TRBV9,NA,TRBJ2-1,TRBD2,TGTGCCAGCAGCGGAGCGGGACGGGCCTACAATGAGCAGTTCTTC,CASSGAGRAYNEQFF
TRBV18,NA,TRBJ1-1,TRBD1,TGTGCCAGCTCACCACTCCTCCGGGACAGGAACACTGAAGCTTTCTTT,CASSPLLRDRNTEAFF
TRBV5-1,NA,TRBJ2-1,NA,TGCGCCAGCAGCTTGGAGGACAGAAGCTACAATGAGCAGTTCTTC,CASSLEDRSYNEQFF
TRBV7-2,NA,TRBJ2-4,TRBD2,TGTGCCAGCAGCACCCGGGGGGGCGTCATTCAGTACTTC,CASSTRGGVIQYF
TRBV27,NA,TRBJ2-7,NA,TGTGCCAGCAGTCCCCTACTTAGGACTGCCTTCCCCGAGCAGTACTTC,CASSPLLRTAFPEQYF
TRBV5-1,once,TRBJ2-2,NA,TGCGCCAGCAGCTTGGACGGGGGTGGTACCGGGGAGCTGTTTTTT,CASSLDGGGTGELFF
TRBV11-2,NA,TRBJ1-1,TRBD1,TGTGCCAGCAGCCCGACAGGGGTTACTGAAGCTTTCTTT,CASSPTGVTEAFF
TRBV29-1,once,TRBJ2-3,NA,TGCAGCGTCCTTGGGGCAGGGAGCACAGATACGCAGTATTTT,CSVLGAGSTDTQYF
TRBV28,NA,TRBJ1-1,NA,TGTGCCAGCAGTACCTCAACAAGGAGGAACACTGAAGCTTTCTTT,CASSTSTRRNTEAFF
TRBV18,NA,TRBJ2-3,TRBD1,TGTGCCAGCTCACCAGTTGGGACAGGGGGCGCGAATCCGCAGTATTTT,CASSPVGTGGANPQYF
TRBV6-1,NA,TRBJ2-1,NA,TGTGCCAGCAGTGGGGGGACTGGTTCCTACAATGAGCAGTTCTTC,CASSGGTGSYNEQFF
TRBV7-9,NA,TRBJ2-1,TRBD2,TGTGCCAGCAGCTCCGGACTAGCGGGAGTGGGTGAGCAGTTCTTC,CASSSGLAGVGEQFF
TRBV6-4,NA,TRBJ2-1,TRBD1,TGTGCCAGCAGTGACTCCTGGGACAGGGGGGATGAGCAGTTCTTC,CASSDSWDRGDEQFF
TRBV28,NA,TRBJ1-5,NA,TGTGCCAGCATCCAGGGGCCACCGTATCAGCCCCAGCATTTT,CASIQGPPYQPQHF
TRBV11-2,NA,TRBJ1-1,TRBD1,TGTGCCAGCAGCCCTGACAGGGGAGTAGAAGCTTTCTTT,CASSPDRGVEAFF
TRBV28,NA,TRBJ1-2,NA,TGTGCCAGCAGTTCCCCACGACAGGATCCCGGATTCTATGGCTACACCTTC,CASSSPRQDPGFYGYTF
TRBV7-9,NA,TRBJ1-5,TRBD1,TGTGCCAGCAGCTTAGCCCGGGACAGGGTTTTCGACAGCAATCAGCCCCAGCATTTT,CASSLARDRVFDSNQPQHF
TRBV29-1,NA,TRBJ1-5,NA,TGCAGCGTTGAGGGGGGATTCAATCAGCCCCAGCATTTT,CSVEGGFNQPQHF
TRBV5-1,NA,TRBJ1-4,TRBD1,TGCGCCAGCAGAACAACAGGGGGCGCAACTAATGAAAAACTGTTTTTT,CASRTTGGATNEKLFF
TRBV7-9,NA,TRBJ1-3,TRBD1,TGTGCCAGCAGCTCCGACAGGGCTGGAAACACCATATATTTT,CASSSDRAGNTIYF
TRBV6-6,NA,TRBJ2-2,NA,TGTGCCAGCAGTTACTTCCAGGCCGGGGAGCTGTTTTTT,CASSYFQAGELFF
TRBV11-3,NA,TRBJ2-2,TRBD2,TGTGCCAGCAGCCCGGGGACTAGCGGTAGAACCGGGGAGCTGTTTTTT,CASSPGTSGRTGELFF
TRBV6-1,NA,TRBJ1-1,TRBD1,TGTGCCAGCAGTGTGGGGGGACAGGGTAAAACTGAAGCTTTCTTT,CASSVGGQGKTEAFF